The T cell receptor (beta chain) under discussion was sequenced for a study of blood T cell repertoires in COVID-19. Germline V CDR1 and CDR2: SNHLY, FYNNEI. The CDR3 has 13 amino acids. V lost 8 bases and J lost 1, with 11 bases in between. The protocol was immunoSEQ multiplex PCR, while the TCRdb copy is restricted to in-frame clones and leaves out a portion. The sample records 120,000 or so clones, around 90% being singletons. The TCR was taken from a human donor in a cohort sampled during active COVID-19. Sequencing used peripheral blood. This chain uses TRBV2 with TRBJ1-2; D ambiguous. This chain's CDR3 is CASSLGGNYGYTF. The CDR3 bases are TGTGCCAGCTCTCTTGGAGGTAACTATGGCTACACCTTC.